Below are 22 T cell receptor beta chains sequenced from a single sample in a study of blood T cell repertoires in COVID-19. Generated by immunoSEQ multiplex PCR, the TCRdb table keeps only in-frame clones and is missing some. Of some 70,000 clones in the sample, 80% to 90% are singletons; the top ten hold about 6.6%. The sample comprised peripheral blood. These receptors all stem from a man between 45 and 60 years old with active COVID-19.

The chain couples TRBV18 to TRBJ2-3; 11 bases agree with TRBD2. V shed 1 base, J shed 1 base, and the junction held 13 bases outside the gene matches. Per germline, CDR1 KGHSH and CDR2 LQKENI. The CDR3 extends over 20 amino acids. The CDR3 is CASSPLLASGRLAGTDTQYF. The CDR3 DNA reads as TGTGCCAGCTCACCACTTCTGGCTAGCGGGAGGCTTGCCGGCACAGATACGCAGTATTTT.

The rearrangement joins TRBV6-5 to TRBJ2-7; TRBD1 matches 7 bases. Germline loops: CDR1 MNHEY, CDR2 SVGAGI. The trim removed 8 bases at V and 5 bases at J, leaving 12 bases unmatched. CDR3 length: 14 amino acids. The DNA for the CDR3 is TGTGCCAGCTGGGACAGCGACAGGTTCGACGAGCAGTACTTC. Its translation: CASWDSDRFDEQYF.

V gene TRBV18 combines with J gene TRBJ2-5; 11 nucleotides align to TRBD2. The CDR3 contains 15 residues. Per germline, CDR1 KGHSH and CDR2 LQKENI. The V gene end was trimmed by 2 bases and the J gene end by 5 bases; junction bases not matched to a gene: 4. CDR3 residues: CASSPEIAGGETQYF. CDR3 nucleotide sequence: TGTGCCAGCTCACCAGAAATAGCGGGAGGGGAGACCCAGTACTTC. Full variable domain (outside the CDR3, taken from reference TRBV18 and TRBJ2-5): NAGVMQNPRHLVRRRGQEARLRCSPMKGHSHVYWYRQLPEEGLKFMVYLQKENIIDESGMPKERFSAEFPKEGPSILRIQQVVRGDSAAYFCASSPEIAGGETQYFGPGTRLLVL.

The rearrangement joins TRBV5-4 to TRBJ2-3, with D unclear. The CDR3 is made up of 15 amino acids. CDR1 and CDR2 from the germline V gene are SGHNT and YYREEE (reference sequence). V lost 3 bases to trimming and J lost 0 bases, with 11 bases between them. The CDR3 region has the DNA TGTGCCAGCAGCTCTCGAGAGCAAAGCACAGATACGCAGTATTTT. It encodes CASSSREQSTDTQYF.

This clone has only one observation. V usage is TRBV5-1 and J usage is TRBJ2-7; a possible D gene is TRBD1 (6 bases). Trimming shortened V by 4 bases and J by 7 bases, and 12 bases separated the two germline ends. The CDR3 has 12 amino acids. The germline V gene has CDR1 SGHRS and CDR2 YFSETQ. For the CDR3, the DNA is TGCGCCAGCAGCCCCCAGGGGTGGGAGCAGTACTTC. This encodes CASSPQGWEQYF.

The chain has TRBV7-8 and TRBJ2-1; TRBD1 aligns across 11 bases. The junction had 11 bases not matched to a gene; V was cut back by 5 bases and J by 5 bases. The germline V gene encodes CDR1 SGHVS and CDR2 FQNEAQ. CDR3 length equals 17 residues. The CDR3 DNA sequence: TGTGCCAGCAGCGGCCGTTGGACAGGGGGCCTGGACAATGAGCAGTTCTTC. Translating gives CASSGRWTGGLDNEQFF.

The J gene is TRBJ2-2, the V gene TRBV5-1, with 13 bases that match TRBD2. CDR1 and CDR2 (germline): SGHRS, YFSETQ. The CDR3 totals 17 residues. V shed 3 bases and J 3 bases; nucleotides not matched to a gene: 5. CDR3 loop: CASSSTSGGPYTGELFF. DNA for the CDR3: TGCGCCAGCAGCTCGACTAGCGGGGGGCCGTACACCGGGGAGCTGTTTTTT.

The CDR3: CATSGLHGYTF. CDR3 in DNA: TGTGCCACCAGTGGACTCCATGGCTACACCTTC. The chain combines TRBV24-1 with TRBJ1-2; D is undetermined. Germline CDR1 is KGHDR and CDR2 is SFDVKD. The CDR3 has 11 residues. The ends were cut back, 5 bases at V and 6 bases at J, with 6 bases in the middle.

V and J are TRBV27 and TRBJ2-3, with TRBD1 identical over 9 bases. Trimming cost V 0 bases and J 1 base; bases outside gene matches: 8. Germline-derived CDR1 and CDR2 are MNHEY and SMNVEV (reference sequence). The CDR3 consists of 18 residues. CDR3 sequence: CASSLSGTGRVGTDTQYF. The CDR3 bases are TGTGCCAGCAGTTTATCGGGGACAGGGAGGGTTGGCACAGATACGCAGTATTTT.

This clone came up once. The CDR3 protein is CASSNPRGTDTQYF. CDR3 DNA sequence: TGTGCCAGCAGCAATCCACGAGGCACAGATACGCAGTATTTT. This chain joins TRBV6-5 and TRBJ2-3; D ambiguous. The CDR3 totals 14 residues. V was shortened by 6 bases and J by 1 base, with 11 bases between the two germline ends. Germline V lookup: CDR1 MNHEY, CDR2 SVGAGI.

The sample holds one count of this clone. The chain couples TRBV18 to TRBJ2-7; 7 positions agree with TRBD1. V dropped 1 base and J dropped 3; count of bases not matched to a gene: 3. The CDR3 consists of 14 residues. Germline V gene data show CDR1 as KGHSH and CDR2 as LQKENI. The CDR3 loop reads CASSPQGQNYEQYF. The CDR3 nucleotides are TGTGCCAGCTCACCACAGGGACAGAACTACGAGCAGTACTTC.

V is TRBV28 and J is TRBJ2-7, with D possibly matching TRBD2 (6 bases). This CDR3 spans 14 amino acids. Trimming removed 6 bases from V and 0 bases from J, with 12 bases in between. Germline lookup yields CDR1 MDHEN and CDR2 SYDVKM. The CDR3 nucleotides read TGTGCCAGCAGCCTCCCGGGAGCCTCCTACGAGCAGTACTTC. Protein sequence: CASSLPGASYEQYF.

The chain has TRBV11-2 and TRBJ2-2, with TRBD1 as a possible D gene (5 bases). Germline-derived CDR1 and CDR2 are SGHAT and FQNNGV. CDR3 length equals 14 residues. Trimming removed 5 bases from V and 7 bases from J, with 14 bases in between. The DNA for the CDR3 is TGTGCCAGCAGCCTTGTCAGGGTTGGCGGGGAGCTGTTTTTT. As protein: CASSLVRVGGELFF.

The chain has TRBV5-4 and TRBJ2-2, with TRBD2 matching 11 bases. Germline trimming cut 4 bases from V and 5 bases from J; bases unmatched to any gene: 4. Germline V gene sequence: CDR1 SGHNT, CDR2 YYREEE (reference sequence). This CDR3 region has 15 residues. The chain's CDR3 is CASSSLAGGTGELFF. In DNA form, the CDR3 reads TGTGCCAGCAGCAGTCTAGCGGGAGGTACCGGGGAGCTGTTTTTT.

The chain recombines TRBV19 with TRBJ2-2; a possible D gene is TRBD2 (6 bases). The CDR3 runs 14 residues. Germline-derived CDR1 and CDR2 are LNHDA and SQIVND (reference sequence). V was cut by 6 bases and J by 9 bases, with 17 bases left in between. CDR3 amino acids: CASRIDSGSRELFF. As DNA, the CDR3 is TGTGCCAGTAGAATTGATAGCGGAAGTAGGGAGCTGTTTTTT.

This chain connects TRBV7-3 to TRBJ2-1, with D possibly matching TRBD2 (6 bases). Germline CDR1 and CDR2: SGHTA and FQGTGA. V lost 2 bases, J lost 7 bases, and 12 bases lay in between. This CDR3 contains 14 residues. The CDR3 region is CASSLASVGNEQFF. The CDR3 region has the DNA TGTGCCAGCAGCTTAGCTAGCGTGGGGAATGAGCAGTTCTTC. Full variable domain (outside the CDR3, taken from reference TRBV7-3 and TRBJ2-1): GAGVSQTPSNKVTEKGKYVELRCDPISGHTALYWYRQSLGQGPEFLIYFQGTGAADDSGLPNDRFFAVRPEGSVSTLKIQRTERGDSAVYLCASSLASVGNEQFFGPGTRLTVL.

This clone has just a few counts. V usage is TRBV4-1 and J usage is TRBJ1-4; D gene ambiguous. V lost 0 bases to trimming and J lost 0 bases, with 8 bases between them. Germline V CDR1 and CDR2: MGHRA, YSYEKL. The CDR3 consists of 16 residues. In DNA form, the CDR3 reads TGCGCCAGCAGCCAAGAAGGGAGGGCAACTAATGAAAAACTGTTTTTT. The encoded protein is CASSQEGRATNEKLFF.

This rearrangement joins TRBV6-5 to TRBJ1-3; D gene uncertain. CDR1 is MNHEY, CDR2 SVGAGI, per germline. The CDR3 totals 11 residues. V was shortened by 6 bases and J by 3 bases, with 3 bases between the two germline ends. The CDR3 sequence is CASSRGNTIYF. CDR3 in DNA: TGTGCCAGCAGCCGTGGAAACACCATATATTTT.

CDR3: CASSQTGFEEKLFF. The CDR3 coding sequence is TGCGCCAGCAGCCAGACAGGGTTTGAGGAAAAACTGTTTTTT. The rearrangement joins TRBV4-1 to TRBJ1-4, with 7 bases that match TRBD1. V dropped 3 bases and J dropped 8; count of bases not matched to a gene: 6. CDR3 length: 14 residues. The germline gives CDR1 MGHRA, CDR2 YSYEKL.

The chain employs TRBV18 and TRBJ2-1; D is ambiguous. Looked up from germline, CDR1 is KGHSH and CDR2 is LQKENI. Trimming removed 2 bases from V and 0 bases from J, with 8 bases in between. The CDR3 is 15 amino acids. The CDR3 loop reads CASSPYYSSYNEQFF. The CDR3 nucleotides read TGTGCCAGCTCACCATACTATAGCTCCTACAATGAGCAGTTCTTC. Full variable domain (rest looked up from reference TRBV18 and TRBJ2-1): NAGVMQNPRHLVRRRGQEARLRCSPMKGHSHVYWYRQLPEEGLKFMVYLQKENIIDESGMPKERFSAEFPKEGPSILRIQQVVRGDSAAYFCASSPYYSSYNEQFFGPGTRLTVL.

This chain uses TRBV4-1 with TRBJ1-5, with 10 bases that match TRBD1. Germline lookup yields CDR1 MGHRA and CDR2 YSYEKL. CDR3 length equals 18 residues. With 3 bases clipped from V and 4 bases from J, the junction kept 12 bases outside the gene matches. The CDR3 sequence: CASSQISAGTGVNQPQHF. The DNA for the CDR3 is TGCGCCAGCAGCCAGATCTCGGCCGGGACAGGGGTTAATCAGCCCCAGCATTTT.

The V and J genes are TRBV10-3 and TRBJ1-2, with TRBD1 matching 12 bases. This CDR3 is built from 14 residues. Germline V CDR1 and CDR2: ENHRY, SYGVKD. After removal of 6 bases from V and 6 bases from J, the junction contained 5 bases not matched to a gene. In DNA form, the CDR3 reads TGTGCCATCAGGCCGGGACAGGGGGCCGATGGCTACACCTTC. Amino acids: CAIRPGQGADGYTF.